The clone carrying this T cell receptor beta chain has just one count. Its specificity is not known. This may be a read error, as it is one base from a much larger clone. The germline CDR1 and CDR2 sequences are KGHDR and SFDVKD. V shed 5 bases and J shed 2 bases, with 5 bases lying between them. The length of the CDR3 is 12 residues. TCR beta CDR3 was amplified by multiplex PCR using 32 V and 13 J primers. TCRdb passed the multiplex PCR reads through MiXCR, listing each CDR3 protein once. The table has 20,000 to 25,000 distinct CDR3 sequences, approximately 26% seen once. The data were obtained in a study of immune heterogeneity within non-small cell lung tumors. Overall study results and limits: Across individual patients, the high-frequency T-cell receptor beta clonotypes were largely distinct.

Template was bulk tumor genomic DNA, approximately 600 ng per sample. Biopsies that were spaced far apart were taken, several per primary tumor, during surgery. The patients were newly diagnosed with non-small cell lung cancer, had not been treated, and had curative surgery. The origin of this receptor is a man aged 35 to 55 with non-small cell lung cancer. The source material was lung tumor tissue. The V call is TRBV24-1, the J call TRBJ1-2, with no clear D. CDR3 bases: TGTGCCACCAGTGTGGGGAACTATGGCTACACCTTC. Translating it yields CATSVGNYGYTF.